The sample holds many counts of the clone carrying this TCR beta chain. The antigen is undetermined. The data were taken from a study of Graves' ophthalmopathy and Graves' hyperthyroidism. Certain patients, namely those with other autoimmune diseases, uncontrolled infections, pregnancy or lactation, were excluded. This CDR3 comprises 19 residues. Germline V lookup: CDR1 SGHAT, CDR2 FQDESV (reference sequence). V lost 6 bases to trimming and J lost 0 bases, with 24 bases between them. CDR3 regions of TCR beta were amplified from RNA transcripts. First-round RT-PCR employed HTBI primers, with a second-round multiplex PCR after it. From the multiplex PCR reads, TCRdb called clonotypes with MiXCR, one entry per CDR3 protein. The sample carries around 340,000 distinct CDR3 sequences, roughly 17% recorded once. Findings and caveats of the study: Sensitivity reached 70% to 71% and specificity 72.22% when the model predicted ophthalmopathy progression.

The sample consisted of peripheral blood. This sequence was found in an adult man with Graves' ophthalmopathy. This chain links TRBV11-1 with TRBJ1-3, with a possible D match to TRBD1 (6 bases). The CDR3 reads CASSFLQFLQGASGNTIYF. In nucleotides, the CDR3 is TGTGCCAGCAGTTTCCTCCAATTCCTACAGGGAGCCTCTGGAAACACCATATATTTT.